This entry features one T cell receptor (beta chain) sequence. This record belongs to a study of shared T cell receptors in the human thymus. The table came from immunoSEQ multiplex PCR; TCRdb's copy has only in-frame clones and leaves some out. The sample includes 700,000 or so clones, 80% to 90% of them seen just once. This sample was also put to use in a study of human thymus T cells. That study adds: Resections from corrective heart surgery provided thymus tissue. Thymic as well as blood repertoires seemed to favor certain V and J genes unevenly. Related work showed strongly overlapping thymic repertoires across unrelated individuals.

The specimen sequenced was thymocytes. The origin of this receptor is a girl under three years old with a congenital heart defect.

CDR3 in DNA: TGTGCCAGCAGCGTACTGTGGTCTATTGAAGGCTACACCTTC. It yields the protein CASSVLWSIEGYTF. V is TRBV7-9 and J is TRBJ1-2; D unclear. Germline assignment: CDR1 SEHNR and CDR2 FQNEAQ (reference sequence). V was pared by 5 bases and J by 8 bases, with 18 bases between. The CDR3 loop spans 14 amino acids.